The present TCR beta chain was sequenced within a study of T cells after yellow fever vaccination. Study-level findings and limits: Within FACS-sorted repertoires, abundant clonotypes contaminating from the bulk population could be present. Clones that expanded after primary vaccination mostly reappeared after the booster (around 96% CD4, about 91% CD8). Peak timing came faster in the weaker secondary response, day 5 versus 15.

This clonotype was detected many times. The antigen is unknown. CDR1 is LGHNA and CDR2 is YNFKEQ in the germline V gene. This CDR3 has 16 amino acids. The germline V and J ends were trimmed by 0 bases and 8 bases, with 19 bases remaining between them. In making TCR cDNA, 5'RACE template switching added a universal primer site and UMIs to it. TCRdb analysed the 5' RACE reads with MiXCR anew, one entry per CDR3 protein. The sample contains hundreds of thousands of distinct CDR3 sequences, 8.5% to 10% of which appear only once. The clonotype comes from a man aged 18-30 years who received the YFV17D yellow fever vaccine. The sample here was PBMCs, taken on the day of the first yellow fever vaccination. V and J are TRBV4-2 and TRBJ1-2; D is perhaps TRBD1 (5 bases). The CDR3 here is CASSQDQRQGVRGYTF. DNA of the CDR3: TGTGCCAGCAGCCAAGATCAACGTCAGGGAGTGCGGGGCTACACCTTC.